This T cell receptor beta chain was documented in a study of T cells after yellow fever vaccination. Study findings and constraints: Reappearing after the booster were most of the clones from primary vaccination (almost 97% CD4, approximately 86% CD8). Though it reached lower strength, the secondary response hit its peak faster, day 5 versus 15.

J lost 6 bases, V lost 7 bases, and 6 bases had no gene match. Germline CDR1 is DFQATT and CDR2 is SNEGSKA (reference sequence). The CDR3 contains 14 residues. 5'RACE template switching generated TCR cDNA, adding a universal primer site and UMIs. TCRdb called the 5' RACE reads again in MiXCR, with one record for every CDR3 protein. The sample has approximately 550,000 distinct CDR3 sequences, about 19% seen once. As for this clonotype: What it binds is unknown.

The clonotype was recovered from a man younger than 40 who received the YFV17D yellow fever vaccine. Sequenced material: PBMCs, taken 15 days after the yellow fever booster vaccination. The V gene is TRBV20-1, the J gene TRBJ2-1; 13 nucleotides agree with TRBD2. The CDR3 DNA sequence: TGCAGTGTTGGAGGACTAGCGGGAGCCAATGAGCAGTTCTTC. Residues: CSVGGLAGANEQFF.